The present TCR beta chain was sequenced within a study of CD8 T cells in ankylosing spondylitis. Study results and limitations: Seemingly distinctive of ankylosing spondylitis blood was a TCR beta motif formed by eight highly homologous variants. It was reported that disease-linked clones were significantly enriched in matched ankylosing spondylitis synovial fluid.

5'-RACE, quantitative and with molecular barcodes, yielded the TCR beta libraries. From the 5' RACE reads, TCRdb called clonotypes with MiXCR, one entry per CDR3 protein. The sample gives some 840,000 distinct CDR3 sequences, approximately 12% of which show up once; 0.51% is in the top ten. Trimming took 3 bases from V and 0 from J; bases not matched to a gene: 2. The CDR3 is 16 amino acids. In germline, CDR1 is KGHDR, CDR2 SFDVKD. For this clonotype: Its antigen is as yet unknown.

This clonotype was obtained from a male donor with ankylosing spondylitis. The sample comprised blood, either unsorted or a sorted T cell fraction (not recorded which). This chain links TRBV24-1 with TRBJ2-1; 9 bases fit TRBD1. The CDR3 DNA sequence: TGTGCCACCAGTGATCCACAGGGGGCCTCCTACAATGAGCAGTTCTTC. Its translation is CATSDPQGASYNEQFF.